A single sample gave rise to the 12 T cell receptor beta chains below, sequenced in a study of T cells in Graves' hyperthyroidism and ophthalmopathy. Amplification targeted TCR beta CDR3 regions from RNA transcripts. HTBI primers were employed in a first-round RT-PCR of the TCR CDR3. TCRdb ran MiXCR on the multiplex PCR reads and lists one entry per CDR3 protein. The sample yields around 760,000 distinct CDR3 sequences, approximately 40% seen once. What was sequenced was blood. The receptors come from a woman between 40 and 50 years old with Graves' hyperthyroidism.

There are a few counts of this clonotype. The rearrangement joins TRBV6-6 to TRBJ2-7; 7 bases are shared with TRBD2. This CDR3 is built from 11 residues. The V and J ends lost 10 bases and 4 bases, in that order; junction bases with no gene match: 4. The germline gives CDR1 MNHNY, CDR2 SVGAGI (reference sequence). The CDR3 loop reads CATAGGYEQYF. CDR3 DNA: TGTGCCACCGCCGGGGGGTACGAGCAGTACTTC.

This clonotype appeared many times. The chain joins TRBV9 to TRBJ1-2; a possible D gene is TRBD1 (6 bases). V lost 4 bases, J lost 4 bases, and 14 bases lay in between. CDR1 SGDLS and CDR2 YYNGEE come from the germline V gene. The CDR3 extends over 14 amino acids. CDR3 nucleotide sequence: TGTGCCAGCAGCTCCCGACAGGAATCCTATGGCTACACCTTC. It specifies CASSSRQESYGYTF. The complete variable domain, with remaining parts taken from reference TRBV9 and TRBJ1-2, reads DSGVTQTPKHLITATGQRVTLRCSPRSGDLSVYWYQQSLDQGLQFLIQYYNGEERAKGNILERFSAQQFPDLHSELNLSSLELGDSALYFCASSSRQESYGYTFGSGTRLTVV.

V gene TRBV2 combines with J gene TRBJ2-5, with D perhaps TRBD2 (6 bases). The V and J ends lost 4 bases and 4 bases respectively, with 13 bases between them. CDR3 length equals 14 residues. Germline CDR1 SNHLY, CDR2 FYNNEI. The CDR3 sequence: CASSVTRSAETQYF. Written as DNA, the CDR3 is TGTGCCAGCAGTGTGACTAGATCTGCAGAGACCCAGTACTTC. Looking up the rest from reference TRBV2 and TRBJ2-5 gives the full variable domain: EPEVTQTPSHQVTQMGQEVILRCVPISNHLYFYWYRQILGQKVEFLVSFYNNEISEKSEIFDDQFSVERPDGSNFTLKIRSTKLEDSAMYFCASSVTRSAETQYFGPGTRLLVL.

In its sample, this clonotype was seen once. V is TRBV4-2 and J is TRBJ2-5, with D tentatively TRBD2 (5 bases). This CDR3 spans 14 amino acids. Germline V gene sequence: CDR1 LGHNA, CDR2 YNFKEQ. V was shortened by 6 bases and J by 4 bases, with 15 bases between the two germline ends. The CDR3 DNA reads TGTGCCAGCAGTATAGAGGGTCGGTTAGAGACCCAGTACTTC. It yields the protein CASSIEGRLETQYF.

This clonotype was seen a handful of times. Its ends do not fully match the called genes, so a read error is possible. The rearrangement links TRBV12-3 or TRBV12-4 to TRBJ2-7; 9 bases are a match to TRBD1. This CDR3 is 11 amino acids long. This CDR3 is CASSFGTGLDF. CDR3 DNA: TGTGCCAGCAGCTTCGGGACAGGGCTAGATTTC.

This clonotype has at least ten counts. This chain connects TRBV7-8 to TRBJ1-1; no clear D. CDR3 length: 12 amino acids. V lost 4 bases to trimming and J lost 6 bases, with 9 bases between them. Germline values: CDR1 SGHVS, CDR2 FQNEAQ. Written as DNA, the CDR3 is TGTGCCAGCAGCTCCAACAGCGCTGAAGCTTTCTTT. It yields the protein CASSSNSAEAFF.

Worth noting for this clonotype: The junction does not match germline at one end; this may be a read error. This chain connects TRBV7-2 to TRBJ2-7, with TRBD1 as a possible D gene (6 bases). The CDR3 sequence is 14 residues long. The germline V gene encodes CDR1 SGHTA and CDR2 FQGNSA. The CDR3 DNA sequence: TGTGTCAGCAGCTTAGCCACAGGGTCCCACGAGCAGTACTTC. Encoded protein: CVSSLATGSHEQYF.

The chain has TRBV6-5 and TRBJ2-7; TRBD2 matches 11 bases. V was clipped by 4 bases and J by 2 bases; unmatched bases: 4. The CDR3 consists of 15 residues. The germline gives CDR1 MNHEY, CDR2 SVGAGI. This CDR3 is CASSFTSGSPYEQYF. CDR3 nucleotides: TGTGCCAGCAGTTTCACTAGCGGGAGCCCCTACGAGCAGTACTTC.

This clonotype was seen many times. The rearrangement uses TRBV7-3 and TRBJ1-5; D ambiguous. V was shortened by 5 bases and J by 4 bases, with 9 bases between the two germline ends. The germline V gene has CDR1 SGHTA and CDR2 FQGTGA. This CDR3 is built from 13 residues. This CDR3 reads CASSLLPNQPQHF. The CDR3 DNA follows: TGTGCCAGCAGCCTTCTACCTAATCAGCCCCAGCATTTT.

CDR3 in DNA: TGTGCCAGCAGCTTAGATGGGGGACTAGCGGGAGTCGGATGGTACTTC. Translated, it gives CASSLDGGLAGVGWYF. The chain employs TRBV11-2 and TRBJ2-7; 14 bases are a match to TRBD2. V shed 0 bases, J shed 12 bases, and the junction held 10 bases outside the gene matches. Germline values: CDR1 SGHAT, CDR2 FQNNGV. The CDR3 covers 16 residues. The full variable domain, completed using reference TRBV11-2 and TRBJ2-7, is EAGVAQSPRYKIIEKRQSVAFWCNPISGHATLYWYQQILGQGPKLLIQFQNNGVVDDSQLPKDRFSAERLKGVDSTLKIQPAKLEDSAVYLCASSLDGGLAGVGWYFGPGTRLTVT.

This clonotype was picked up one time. CDR3 nucleotides: TGTGCCATCAGATTCCAGGGAGGCACTGAAGCTTTCTTT. This translates into CAIRFQGGTEAFF. V usage is TRBV10-3 and J usage is TRBJ1-1; a weak D match, TRBD1 (5 bases). V lost 6 bases and J lost 4, with 12 bases in between. Germline loops: CDR1 ENHRY, CDR2 SYGVKD. This CDR3 has 13 residues.

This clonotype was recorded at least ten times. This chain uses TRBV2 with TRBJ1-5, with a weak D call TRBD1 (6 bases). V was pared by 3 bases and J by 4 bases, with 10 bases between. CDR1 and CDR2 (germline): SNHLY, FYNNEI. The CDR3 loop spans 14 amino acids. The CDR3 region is CASSEGRGNQPQHF. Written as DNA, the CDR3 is TGTGCCAGCAGTGAGGGCAGGGGAAATCAGCCCCAGCATTTT.